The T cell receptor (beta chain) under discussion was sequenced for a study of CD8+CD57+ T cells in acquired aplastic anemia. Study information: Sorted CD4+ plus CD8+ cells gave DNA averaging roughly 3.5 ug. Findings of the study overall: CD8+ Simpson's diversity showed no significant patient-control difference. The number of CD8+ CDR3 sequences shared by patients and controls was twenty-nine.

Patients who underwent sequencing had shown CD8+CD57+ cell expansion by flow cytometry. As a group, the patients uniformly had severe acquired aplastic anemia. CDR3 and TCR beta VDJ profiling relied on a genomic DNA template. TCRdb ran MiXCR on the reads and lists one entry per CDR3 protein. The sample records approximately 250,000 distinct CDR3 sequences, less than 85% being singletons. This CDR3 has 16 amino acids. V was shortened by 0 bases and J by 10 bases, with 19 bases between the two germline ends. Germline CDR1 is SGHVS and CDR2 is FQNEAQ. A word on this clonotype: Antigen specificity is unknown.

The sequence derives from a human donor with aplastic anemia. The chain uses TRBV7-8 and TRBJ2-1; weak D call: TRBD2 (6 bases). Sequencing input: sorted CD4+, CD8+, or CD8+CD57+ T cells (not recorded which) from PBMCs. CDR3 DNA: TGTGCCAGCAGCTTAGCGGGAGGCGCGGAGAGCCAGGAGCAGTTCTTC. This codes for CASSLAGGAESQEQFF.